The TCR beta chain described here comes from a study of T-cell memory formation after mild COVID-19. Whole-study results and caveats: Memory sampled before infection contained some responding clones, suggesting cross-reactive memory joined. Clones that got smaller from day 15 to 85 had even CD4/CD8, while clones growing later tipped toward CD4+.

TCRdb re-called the 5' RACE reads with MiXCR, one entry per CDR3 protein. Of approximately 270,000 distinct CDR3 sequences listed, around 15% were seen once; the top ten hold roughly 24%. V dropped 3 bases and J dropped 6 bases, with 8 bases sitting between them. The CDR3 contains 13 residues. Germline values: CDR1 SEHNR, CDR2 FQNEAQ (reference sequence). This clonotype was observed a handful of times. The target antigen is unknown. Material: PBMCs or a T cell subset sorted from them (not recorded which). The receptor comes from a man younger than 35 who had mild COVID-19 (a few samples of this study predate the infection). Cell type and time point are not known. The gene calls are TRBV7-9 and TRBJ2-2; D is unclear. CDR3 sequence (DNA): TGTGCCAGCAGCTTCGACAATCCCGGGGAGCTGTTTTTT. Its translation is CASSFDNPGELFF. The full variable domain, in which reference TRBV7-9 and TRBJ2-2 provide the parts outside the CDR3, is DTGVSQNPRHKITKRGQNVTFRCDPISEHNRLYWYRQTLGQGPEFLTYFQNEAQLEKSRLLSDRFSAERPKGSFSTLEIQRTEQGDSAMYLCASSFDNPGELFFGEGSRLTVL.